These 9 T cell receptor beta chains share one sample of origin, sequenced in a study of T cell responses to AZD1222 COVID-19 vaccine. Repertoires were generated with immunoSEQ multiplex PCR, while TCRdb's copy carries only in-frame clones and drops some. The repertoire holds over 100,000 clones, 70% to 90% seen once, with roughly 13% in the top ten. The sample consisted of peripheral blood, taken on day 0 of MenACWY control vaccination. Receptors originate from an adult in good health.

The chain recombines TRBV19 with TRBJ1-1; 9 nucleotides align to TRBD1. Trimming removed 4 bases from V and 10 bases from J; junction bases left unmatched: 10. This CDR3 contains 14 residues. Germline V gives CDR1 LNHDA, CDR2 SQIVND (reference sequence). CDR3 nucleotides: TGTGCCAGTAGTAAACAGGGGGCTGGGGCAGGAGCTTTCTTT. This gives the protein CASSKQGAGAGAFF.

The chain is built from TRBV11-2 and TRBJ1-1; D not certain. V was trimmed by 5 bases and J by 0 bases, leaving 13 bases between them. Germline V gene lookup returns CDR1 SGHAT and CDR2 FQNNGV. This CDR3 has 15 residues. The CDR3 coding sequence is TGTGCCAGCAGCCCCCGAGTCTCGGTGAACACTGAAGCTTTCTTT. Residues: CASSPRVSVNTEAFF. The complete variable domain, with remaining parts taken from reference TRBV11-2 and TRBJ1-1, reads EAGVAQSPRYKIIEKRQSVAFWCNPISGHATLYWYQQILGQGPKLLIQFQNNGVVDDSQLPKDRFSAERLKGVDSTLKIQPAKLEDSAVYLCASSPRVSVNTEAFFGQGTRLTVV.

The rearrangement links TRBV19 to TRBJ1-5; the match to TRBD1 covers 7 bases. Trimming cost V 6 bases and J 4 bases; bases outside gene matches: 0. This CDR3 comprises 12 residues. Per germline, CDR1 LNHDA and CDR2 SQIVND (reference sequence). The CDR3 is CASRTGNQPQHF. In DNA form, the CDR3 reads TGTGCCAGTAGGACAGGGAATCAGCCCCAGCATTTT.

V usage is TRBV27 and J usage is TRBJ2-3, with D perhaps matching TRBD1 (5 bases). Trimming took off 2 bases at V and 4 bases at J, with 22 bases between the two ends. Germline lookup yields CDR1 MNHEY and CDR2 SMNVEV (reference sequence). CDR3 length: 18 amino acids. DNA for the CDR3: TGTGCCAGCAGTTTAAGGGCTAGGCAGGGTAAGGTGGCAGATACGCAGTATTTT. Protein: CASSLRARQGKVADTQYF.

This clone is a singleton in its sample. V is TRBV6-1 and J is TRBJ1-1; D unresolved. Between the trimmed V and J ends, which lost 2 bases and 11 bases, there was a span of 15 bases. This CDR3 contains 13 residues. Per germline, CDR1 MNHNS and CDR2 SASEGT. The CDR3 nucleotides read TGTGCCAGCAGTGAATCTCCGGGCCTAAGGGCTTTCTTT. Translated: CASSESPGLRAFF.

The chain has TRBV27 and TRBJ1-2; no clear D gene. There are 12 residues in the CDR3. Germline V gene sequence: CDR1 MNHEY, CDR2 SMNVEV (reference sequence). V shed 8 bases and J shed 14 bases, with 21 bases lying between them. CDR3 DNA sequence: TGTGCCAGCTCGCCTGGGTCTGGGCGGGGTACCTTC. Its translation: CASSPGSGRGTF.

The J gene is TRBJ1-1, the V gene TRBV7-9, with D possibly TRBD1 on 5 matching bases. The CDR3 spans 13 residues. CDR1 SEHNR and CDR2 FQNEAQ come from the germline V gene (reference sequence). The ends were cut back, 4 bases at V and 6 bases at J, with 12 bases in the middle. The CDR3 reads CASSSGGGPEAFF. The CDR3 DNA sequence: TGTGCCAGCAGCTCCGGGGGAGGCCCTGAAGCTTTCTTT.

This clone was seen only a few times. The V gene is TRBV7-2, the J gene TRBJ1-1; D perhaps matches TRBD1 (5 bases). Germline V gives CDR1 SGHTA, CDR2 FQGNSA. The CDR3 is made up of 15 amino acids. The V and J ends lost 1 base and 0 bases respectively, with 9 bases between them. The CDR3 DNA sequence: TGTGCCAGCAGCTTAGGCGGGACGGTGAACACTGAAGCTTTCTTT. Translation: CASSLGGTVNTEAFF.

The chain uses TRBV27 and TRBJ2-7, with 7 bases aligning to TRBD2. Trimming removed 0 bases from V and 3 bases from J; junction bases left unmatched: 5. The CDR3 consists of 15 residues. Looked up from germline, CDR1 is MNHEY and CDR2 is SMNVEV (reference sequence). The CDR3 reads CASSLSPSGYYEQYF. CDR3 DNA: TGTGCCAGCAGTTTATCACCTAGCGGATACTACGAGCAGTACTTC.